A single sample is the source of the 29 T cell receptor beta chains below, sequenced in a study of human T cells and chemical hapten exposure. Using its own MiXCR run on the RACE reads, TCRdb lists one record per CDR3 protein. The data contain about 120,000 distinct CDR3 sequences, approximately 15% of them seen just once; the ten biggest clones take up roughly 2.8%. Time point specified: pre-sensitization, week 0. The treatment here: therapeutic diphenylcyclopropenone sensitization with weekly scalp DPC. The material sequenced was whole blood, taken in connection with sensitization to the hapten diphenylcyclopropenone (DPC). The receptors were sampled from a woman younger than 30 with alopecia areata. Some clones in this sample may be carry-over from other donors' samples.

V is TRBV7-8 and J is TRBJ1-4; TRBD1 might be the D (6 bases). This CDR3 is built from 15 residues. Germline CDR1 and CDR2: SGHVS and FQNEAQ. Trimming removed 1 base from V and 8 bases from J, with 14 bases in between. CDR3 in DNA: TGTGCCAGCAGCTTAGGGGACACCATAAACGAAAAACTGTTTTTT. This gives the protein CASSLGDTINEKLFF.

The chain uses TRBV6-5 and TRBJ1-5; tentatively, D is TRBD1 (5 bases). The ends were cut back, 0 bases at V and 4 bases at J, with 16 bases in the middle. The CDR3 has 17 residues. From germline, CDR1 is MNHEY and CDR2 SVGAGI. The CDR3 sequence: CASSYSQISRGNQPQHF. The CDR3 DNA reads as TGTGCCAGCAGTTACTCCCAGATTTCCCGGGGGAATCAGCCCCAGCATTTT.

This clonotype was detected ten times or more. The genes are TRBV14 and TRBJ1-1; no firm D call. This CDR3 region has 13 residues. The ends were cut back, 6 bases at V and 0 bases at J, with 8 bases in the middle. Germline V lookup: CDR1 SGHDN, CDR2 FVKESK. Written as DNA, the CDR3 is TGTGCCAGCAGAAACAACTTGAACACTGAAGCTTTCTTT. Amino acids: CASRNNLNTEAFF.

This clonotype was counted a few times. The chain links TRBV15 to TRBJ1-2; TRBD1 aligns across 9 bases. The CDR3 length is 15 residues. The germline CDR1 and CDR2 sequences are LNHNV and YYDKDF (reference sequence). The V segment lost 1 base and the J segment 5 bases; nucleotides outside the gene matches: 5. The CDR3 here is CATSRGGQGRYGYTF. In DNA, the CDR3 is TGTGCCACCAGCAGAGGGGGACAGGGACGATATGGCTACACCTTC.

This clonotype showed up just a few times. J is TRBJ2-1 and V is TRBV20-1; possible D gene TRBD1, 6 bases. There are 14 residues in the CDR3. V was shortened by 0 bases and J by 9 bases, with 15 bases between the two germline ends. CDR1 and CDR2 (germline): DFQATT, SNEGSKA (reference sequence). DNA of the CDR3: TGCAGTGCTAGAGATCCGGGCAGGGGATCTGAGCAGTTCTTC. Its protein product is CSARDPGRGSEQFF.

The V and J genes are TRBV18 and TRBJ2-1; D perhaps matches TRBD2 (5 bases). Germline V CDR1 and CDR2: KGHSH, LQKENI. The CDR3 is 17 amino acids. V was clipped by 5 bases and J by 7 bases, with 24 bases between them. CDR3 DNA: TGTGCCAGCTCAACCACAACGAGGGTCCCGTTAGGGAATGAGCAGTTCTTC. It specifies CASSTTTRVPLGNEQFF.

This clonotype was detected a few times. The V call is TRBV12-3 or TRBV12-4, the J call TRBJ2-3; D uncertain. The CDR3 contains 14 residues. Trimming stripped 2 bases from V and 5 bases from J, with 11 bases between. The CDR3 is CASSLRQAGDTQYF. The CDR3 DNA sequence: TGTGCCAGCAGTTTAAGGCAGGCTGGAGATACGCAGTATTTT.

This clonotype was picked up many times. The chain carries TRBV4-1 and TRBJ1-4; D gene unclear. Trimming shortened V by 3 bases and J by 5 bases, and 10 bases separated the two germline ends. CDR3 size: 14 residues. Per the germline V gene, CDR1 is MGHRA and CDR2 is YSYEKL. The CDR3 sequence is CASSHAWLNEKLFF. The CDR3 nucleotides read TGCGCCAGCAGCCATGCATGGTTGAATGAAAAACTGTTTTTT.

This chain uses TRBV6-2 or TRBV6-3 with TRBJ2-1; D unclear. Germline CDR1 and CDR2: MNHEY and SVGEGT. V was clipped by 2 bases and J by 8 bases, with 16 bases between them. The CDR3 is made up of 15 amino acids. The CDR3 nucleotides read TGTGCCAGCAGTTACGCCCTACGGCGTTCCGATGAGCAGTTCTTC. Encoded protein: CASSYALRRSDEQFF.

This clonotype was observed at least ten times. The rearrangement uses TRBV4-3 and TRBJ2-3; TRBD2 might be the D (5 bases). Germline V gives CDR1 LGHNA, CDR2 YSLEER. This CDR3 is built from 15 residues. The V end was cut by 0 bases, the J end by 3 bases, with 10 bases between. The CDR3: CASSQDRGVTDTQYF. The CDR3 DNA is TGCGCCAGCAGCCAAGATCGGGGAGTGACAGATACGCAGTATTTT.

This clonotype was seen more than once but under ten times. The chain has TRBV9 and TRBJ1-3; 7 nucleotides line up with TRBD1. Germline CDR1 SGDLS, CDR2 YYNGEE. This CDR3 spans 14 amino acids. J was trimmed by 4 bases and V by 4 bases; bases with no gene match: 5. The CDR3 DNA reads TGTGCCAGCAGCCCCGGACAGGCCGGAAACACCATATATTTT. Amino acid sequence: CASSPGQAGNTIYF.

This clonotype has more than one count but fewer than ten. The rearrangement joins TRBV20-1 to TRBJ1-6, with D perhaps TRBD1 (6 bases). CDR1 is DFQATT, CDR2 SNEGSKA, per germline (reference sequence). Trimming removed 5 bases at V and 2 bases at J, with 16 bases between. The CDR3 contains 16 residues. The CDR3 DNA reads TGCAGTGCTGGAATGTACAGGGACGCCTATAATTCACCCCTCCACTTT. Residues: CSAGMYRDAYNSPLHF.

This clonotype occurred many times. The CDR3 loop reads CASSPLDGNEKLFF. The CDR3 DNA sequence: TGTGCCAGCAGCCCTTTGGACGGGAATGAAAAACTGTTTTTT. This chain joins TRBV25-1 and TRBJ1-4, with D unresolved. The length of the CDR3 is 14 residues. The V gene's germline CDR1 is MGHDK and CDR2 SYGVNS. V lost 6 bases to trimming and J lost 5 bases, with 13 bases between them.

The CDR3 nucleotides read TGCAGTGCCCCCACCACGAAGGGACTCAAGGGCTACACCTTC. Translation: CSAPTTKGLKGYTF. The chain carries TRBV20-1 and TRBJ1-2, with D possibly matching TRBD1 (5 bases). This CDR3 has 14 amino acids. Trimming cost V 6 bases and J 8 bases, with 22 bases left between them. Germline CDR1 is DFQATT and CDR2 is SNEGSKA (reference sequence).

A remark on this clonotype: A much larger clone lies one base from this, so it may be a read error. The final CDR3 position lacks the conserved phenylalanine or tryptophan, pointing to a likely read error. This sequence joins TRBV6-1 and TRBJ2-4, with TRBD1 identical over 12 bases. Germline CDR1 is MNHNS and CDR2 is SASEGT. CDR3 length: 18 residues. Trimming cost V 7 bases and J 1 base; bases outside gene matches: 11. The CDR3 is CASTPGQGAGAAKNIQYL. The DNA of the CDR3 is TGTGCCAGCACACCGGGACAGGGGGCCGGAGCGGCCAAAAACATTCAGTACCTC.

This clonotype was observed a few times. The V gene is TRBV27, the J gene TRBJ1-1; TRBD1 might be the D (5 bases). The germline V gene encodes CDR1 MNHEY and CDR2 SMNVEV (reference sequence). V was clipped by 6 bases and J by 3 bases, with 11 bases between them. This CDR3 spans 13 amino acids. CDR3 sequence reads: CASSGATYTEAFF. The CDR3 DNA follows: TGTGCCAGCAGCGGGGCGACGTACACTGAAGCTTTCTTT.

The sample holds a few counts of this clonotype. V and J are TRBV6-2 or TRBV6-3 and TRBJ1-2, with D unresolved. Germline CDR1 reads MNHEY; CDR2 reads SVGEGT. The CDR3 consists of 13 residues. The V end lost 6 bases, the J end lost 4 bases, and 12 bases lay between the germline ends. The CDR3 DNA reads TGTGCCAGCAGCCGGGAAGCAGGCTATGGCTACACCTTC. Its translation: CASSREAGYGYTF.

This clonotype was recorded many times. This rearrangement joins TRBV9 to TRBJ1-2; D unclear. Trimming removed 4 bases at V and 4 bases at J, with 14 bases between. This CDR3 is 14 amino acids long. Germline CDR1 is SGDLS and CDR2 is YYNGEE. The CDR3 DNA is TGTGCCAGCAGCCCCTCCTCCCACAGCTATGGCTACACCTTC. It is translated as CASSPSSHSYGYTF.

This clonotype was recorded many times. J is TRBJ2-6 and V is TRBV5-1; weak D call: TRBD1 (6 bases). The V end was cut by 5 bases, the J end by 0 bases, with 21 bases between. This CDR3 contains 19 residues. CDR1 SGHRS and CDR2 YFSETQ come from the germline V gene. The CDR3 DNA is TGCGCCAGCAGGCGAGATTCCGGGACACCGAGCTCTGGGGCCAACGTCCTGACTTTC. Its protein is CASRRDSGTPSSGANVLTF. Based on the CDR3 plus reference TRBV5-1 and TRBJ2-6, the full variable domain is KAGVTQTPRYLIKTRGQQVTLSCSPISGHRSVSWYQQTPGQGLQFLFEYFSETQRNKGNFPGRFSGRQFSNSRSEMNVSTLELGDSALYLCASRRDSGTPSSGANVLTFGAGSRLTVL.

In this sample, this clonotype turned up a few times. The rearrangement links TRBV6-5 to TRBJ2-3, with D perhaps being TRBD1 or TRBD2 (5 bases each). CDR3 length equals 14 residues. V shed 2 bases and J shed 2 bases, with 8 bases lying between them. Germline values: CDR1 MNHEY, CDR2 SVGAGI. The CDR3 reads CASSYRGPTDTQYF. The CDR3 DNA follows: TGTGCCAGCAGTTACCGGGGACCCACAGATACGCAGTATTTT.

This clonotype was seen repeatedly, ten times or more. The V gene is TRBV6-6, the J gene TRBJ1-6; D is possibly TRBD1 (6 bases). V was shortened by 2 bases and J by 6 bases, with 23 bases between the two germline ends. The CDR3 spans 19 residues. Germline CDR1 reads MNHNY; CDR2 reads SVGAGI (reference sequence). CDR3 DNA sequence: TGTGCCAGCAGTTACCTAACGCGGGGGCCCTTGACCTCTAATTCACCCCTCCACTTT. It encodes CASSYLTRGPLTSNSPLHF.

This clonotype was counted ten times or more. V usage is TRBV7-2 and J usage is TRBJ1-2; a possible D gene is TRBD1 (5 bases). V lost 3 bases, J lost 7 bases, and 18 bases lay in between. The CDR3 totals 15 residues. The germline CDR1 and CDR2 sequences are SGHTA and FQGNSA. In nucleotides, the CDR3 is TGTGCCAGCAGCTTCTATGGGGGTGAAATCGGTGGCTACACCTTC. It is translated as CASSFYGGEIGGYTF.

This clonotype was counted a few times. V gene TRBV20-1 combines with J gene TRBJ1-5, with D possibly matching TRBD1 (5 bases). The CDR3 runs 15 residues. Per the germline V gene, CDR1 is DFQATT and CDR2 is SNEGSKA (reference sequence). V dropped 6 bases and J dropped 0 bases, with 15 bases sitting between them. The CDR3 nucleotides read TGCAGTGCCACCCAATGGGGGGATAGCAATCAGCCCCAGCATTTT. Translation: CSATQWGDSNQPQHF.

This sequence joins TRBV9 and TRBJ2-7, with 12 bases aligning to TRBD1. There are 15 residues in the CDR3. Germline assignment: CDR1 SGDLS and CDR2 YYNGEE. The V segment lost 3 bases and the J segment 5 bases; nucleotides outside the gene matches: 6. The CDR3 sequence: CASSGTGQGANEQYF. Here the CDR3 DNA reads TGTGCCAGCAGCGGGACGGGACAGGGGGCGAACGAGCAGTACTTC.

Ten or more counts support this clonotype. The gene calls are TRBV20-1 and TRBJ1-4; tentative D call: TRBD1 (6 bases). With 3 bases removed from V and 6 bases from J, the gap between germline ends came to 17 bases. The CDR3 totals 15 residues. Germline lookup yields CDR1 DFQATT and CDR2 SNEGSKA (reference sequence). The CDR3 bases are TGCAGTGCTAGCGATTCGCTGGACAGCCATGAAAAACTGTTTTTT. This gives the protein CSASDSLDSHEKLFF.

This clonotype appeared a few times. The V gene is TRBV12-3 or TRBV12-4, the J gene TRBJ1-1; TRBD1 is a possible D gene (6 bases). Trimming shortened V by 8 bases and J by 8 bases, and 24 bases separated the two germline ends. This CDR3 has 15 residues. The CDR3 bases are TGTGCCAGCTTAAAAAAACAGGGAAGGTTTTCGGAAGCTTTCTTT. Amino acid sequence: CASLKKQGRFSEAFF.

This clonotype was detected ten times or more. This chain links TRBV6-1 with TRBJ1-4; D remains unclear. Germline assignment: CDR1 MNHNS and CDR2 SASEGT. Trimming left V 1 base short and J 4 bases short, with 10 bases between. The CDR3 has 15 amino acids. The chain's CDR3 is CASSEGGRSNEKLFF. For the CDR3, the DNA is TGTGCCAGCAGTGAAGGAGGACGGAGTAATGAAAAACTGTTTTTT.

This clonotype was recorded at least ten times. J is TRBJ1-5 and V is TRBV18, with D unclear. The CDR3 is made up of 12 amino acids. Germline V gene lookup returns CDR1 KGHSH and CDR2 LQKENI. Trimming pared 2 bases from V and 7 bases from J, leaving 6 bases between. The CDR3 region is CASSPGEQPQHF. As DNA, the CDR3 is TGTGCCAGCTCACCAGGGGAACAGCCCCAGCATTTT.

The chain combines TRBV6-2 or TRBV6-3 with TRBJ1-1, with D perhaps TRBD1 (6 bases). Germline-derived CDR1 and CDR2 are MNHEY and SVGEGT. Between the trimmed V and J ends, which lost 2 bases and 0 bases, there was a span of 19 bases. The CDR3 is made up of 18 amino acids. The CDR3 protein is CASSYQHFLQGLNTEAFF. As DNA, the CDR3 is TGTGCCAGCAGTTACCAACACTTCCTCCAGGGGCTGAACACTGAAGCTTTCTTT.